These 24 T cell receptor beta chains came from one sample sequenced in a study of blood T cell repertoires in COVID-19 (dated by TCRdb to about 2020). Library prep was done by the immunoSEQ multiplex PCR assay. Held by TCRdb, this immuneACCESS table contains in-frame sequences only and omits some clones. Under half of the omission traces to an unresolved V gene where checked; the cause of the rest is unknown. This sample is represented by about 180,000 clones; about 86% of them were singletons. The ten largest clones take up around 9% of the sample. Material: peripheral blood. The receptor source for this set is a man aged 50-59 years with active or convalescent COVID-19.

V is TRBV5-5 and J is TRBJ1-2, with TRBD1 matching 11 bases. This CDR3 spans 15 amino acids. The V segment lost 4 bases and the J segment 7 bases; nucleotides outside the gene matches: 9. The germline gives CDR1 SGHKS, CDR2 YYEKEE (reference sequence). DNA of the CDR3: TGTGCCAGCAGCGGAGGAGGACAGGGGGCCTTTGGCTACACCTTC. Translation gives CASSGGGQGAFGYTF.

The rearrangement joins TRBV29-1 to TRBJ1-1; 8 nucleotides line up with TRBD1. Germline assignment: CDR1 SQVTM and CDR2 ANQGSEA. V lost 6 bases and J lost 4; bases outside the gene matches: 7. The CDR3 consists of 13 residues. CDR3 nucleotide sequence: TGCAGCGTCCGGACAGGGATGAGCACTGAAGCTTTCTTT. This sequence encodes CSVRTGMSTEAFF. The entire variable domain, with the rest obtained from reference TRBV29-1 and TRBJ1-1, is as follows: SAVISQKPSRDICQRGTSLTIQCQVDSQVTMMFWYRQQPGQSLTLIATANQGSEATYESGFVIDKFPISRPNLTFSTLTVSNMSPEDSSIYLCSVRTGMSTEAFFGQGTRLTVV.

The J gene is TRBJ1-2, the V gene TRBV7-9; 7 nucleotides align to TRBD1. The length of the CDR3 is 15 residues. The V gene's germline CDR1 is SEHNR and CDR2 FQNEAQ (reference sequence). Trimming took 5 bases from V and 4 from J; bases not matched to a gene: 10. CDR3 in amino acids: CASSPTGDGLYGYTF. CDR3 bases: TGTGCCAGCAGCCCCACAGGGGATGGGCTCTATGGCTACACCTTC.

The V call is TRBV27, the J call TRBJ2-1; TRBD2 matches 13 bases. Germline V CDR1 and CDR2: MNHEY, SMNVEV (reference sequence). J lost 8 bases, V lost 5 bases, and 6 bases had no gene match. The CDR3 sequence is 15 residues long. The CDR3 is CASSGRTSGSYEQFF. CDR3 sequence (DNA): TGTGCCAGCAGTGGGCGGACTAGCGGGAGCTATGAGCAGTTCTTC.

In DNA form, the CDR3 reads TGTGCCAGCAGTCCCCCCCCGGGACTAGCGGGGGACTCCGGGAACACCGGGGAGCTGTTTTTT. Protein: CASSPPPGLAGDSGNTGELFF. The V call is TRBV2, the J call TRBJ2-2; 14 positions match TRBD2. Per germline, CDR1 SNHLY and CDR2 FYNNEI. The V and J ends lost 5 bases and 1 base, in that order; junction bases with no gene match: 15. The CDR3 is 21 amino acids.

V gene TRBV7-9 combines with J gene TRBJ1-6, with 7 bases aligning to TRBD1. The CDR3 extends over 15 amino acids. Germline CDR1 reads SEHNR; CDR2 reads FQNEAQ (reference sequence). Unmatched junction bases numbered 8, after V lost 5 bases and J lost 7 bases. Here the CDR3 reads CASSTSDRQNSPLHF. The CDR3 DNA reads as TGTGCCAGCAGCACCTCGGACAGGCAAAATTCACCCCTCCACTTT.

This clone was detected only once. The chain couples TRBV6-5 to TRBJ2-7, with TRBD2 identical over 10 bases. The CDR3 is 15 amino acids. The ends lost 6 bases at V and 4 bases at J; junction bases unmatched: 9. The germline V gene encodes CDR1 MNHEY and CDR2 SVGAGI. The CDR3, as DNA: TGTGCCAGCAGACGAGCGGGAGGGGGGGTATACGAGCAGTACTTC. Protein sequence: CASRRAGGGVYEQYF.

V is TRBV25-1 and J is TRBJ2-7; 10 bases are a match to TRBD1. The CDR3 totals 16 residues. With V trimmed by 4 bases and J by 2 bases, 8 bases remained unmatched. Germline loops: CDR1 MGHDK, CDR2 SYGVNS. CDR3 in amino acids: CASSGRTGGATYEQYF. The CDR3 DNA reads TGTGCCAGCAGTGGAAGGACAGGGGGGGCCACCTACGAGCAGTACTTC.

The chain carries TRBV29-1 and TRBJ2-1, with 7 positions matching TRBD2. Germline trimming cut 5 bases from V and 2 bases from J; bases unmatched to any gene: 12. From germline, CDR1 is SQVTM and CDR2 ANQGSEA. The CDR3 extends over 16 amino acids. CDR3 in DNA: TGCAGCGTTCCTCATGGCTCTAGCGGTCCCTACAATGAGCAGTTCTTC. This gives the protein CSVPHGSSGPYNEQFF.

This clone was counted between two and nine times. This rearrangement joins TRBV30 to TRBJ1-2, with a possible D match to TRBD1 (5 bases). The germline V gene has CDR1 GTSNPN and CDR2 SVGIG (reference sequence). The V and J ends lost 5 bases and 1 base respectively, with 8 bases between them. There are 12 residues in the CDR3. The CDR3 DNA follows: TGTGCCTGGGCTCAGGGTAACTATGGCTACACCTTC. Protein product: CAWAQGNYGYTF.

The rearrangement links TRBV11-3 to TRBJ2-1; a possible D gene is TRBD1 (6 bases). This CDR3 has 14 residues. The ends were cut back, 4 bases at V and 8 bases at J, with 15 bases in the middle. Germline loops: CDR1 SGHNT, CDR2 YENEEA. CDR3 DNA: TGTGCCAGCAGCTCCGCCCAGGGGTTAGATGAGCAGTTCTTC. Protein: CASSSAQGLDEQFF. Combining the CDR3 with reference TRBV11-3 and TRBJ2-1 gives the whole variable domain EAGVVQSPRYKIIEKKQPVAFWCNPISGHNTLYWYLQNLGQGPELLIRYENEEAVDDSQLPKDRFSAERLKGVDSTLKIQPAELGDSAVYLCASSSAQGLDEQFFGPGTRLTVL.

The V and J genes are TRBV6-6 and TRBJ1-1; maybe TRBD1 (5 bases). CDR1 is MNHNY, CDR2 SVGAGI, per germline (reference sequence). CDR3 length equals 13 residues. Deletions cut 4 bases from V and 1 base from J, with 7 bases between. CDR3 region: CASSWGSNTEAFF. CDR3 sequence (DNA): TGTGCCAGCAGTTGGGGCTCGAACACTGAAGCTTTCTTT.

The V gene is TRBV18, the J gene TRBJ1-5; maybe TRBD1 (6 bases). Germline V gives CDR1 KGHSH, CDR2 LQKENI. V lost 2 bases to trimming and J lost 6 bases, with 14 bases between them. CDR3 length: 15 amino acids. CDR3 sequence: CASSPAHRAGQPQHF. As DNA, the CDR3 is TGTGCCAGCTCACCAGCTCACAGGGCTGGTCAGCCCCAGCATTTT.

V gene TRBV5-4 combines with J gene TRBJ2-1, with 7 nucleotides matching TRBD2. Germline V gene lookup returns CDR1 SGHNT and CDR2 YYREEE (reference sequence). Losses at the gene ends were 4 bases for V and 7 bases for J; bases not matched to a gene: 14. The CDR3 sequence is 16 residues long. CDR3 amino acids: CASSSGTTKASNEQFF. For the CDR3, the DNA is TGTGCCAGCAGCAGTGGGACTACTAAAGCCTCGAATGAGCAGTTCTTC.

The V call is TRBV2, the J call TRBJ2-2; 7 bases align to TRBD1. V was pared by 7 bases and J by 6 bases, with 11 bases of the junction left unmatched. CDR1 is SNHLY and CDR2 is FYNNEI in the germline V gene. The CDR3 contains 15 residues. CDR3 loop: CASTRQGVLAGELFF. The CDR3 DNA reads as TGTGCCAGCACTAGACAGGGCGTACTTGCCGGGGAGCTGTTTTTT.

V is TRBV19 and J is TRBJ1-5, with D unclear. The CDR3 is 13 amino acids. V was clipped by 5 bases and J by 4 bases, with 9 bases between them. Germline assignment: CDR1 LNHDA and CDR2 SQIVND (reference sequence). CDR3 sequence reads: CASSLESNQPQHF. Here the CDR3 DNA reads TGTGCCAGTAGTTTGGAGTCAAATCAGCCCCAGCATTTT.

The genes are TRBV10-2 and TRBJ2-5; 9 nucleotides align to TRBD1. V was clipped by 6 bases and J by 5 bases; unmatched bases: 4. CDR3 length: 13 residues. Germline loops: CDR1 WSHSY, CDR2 SAAADI. This CDR3 is CASRVTGGETQYF. The CDR3 DNA sequence: TGCGCCAGCAGGGTGACAGGGGGTGAGACCCAGTACTTC.

The chain employs TRBV11-2 and TRBJ2-7; 10 bases line up with TRBD1. Germline values: CDR1 SGHAT, CDR2 FQNNGV. Trimming took 2 bases from V and 5 from J; bases not matched to a gene: 3. The CDR3 is 14 amino acids. CDR3 region: CASSLLGQGNEQYF. The CDR3 DNA reads TGTGCCAGCAGCTTATTGGGACAGGGGAACGAGCAGTACTTC. Variable domain in full (rest from reference TRBV11-2 and TRBJ2-7): EAGVAQSPRYKIIEKRQSVAFWCNPISGHATLYWYQQILGQGPKLLIQFQNNGVVDDSQLPKDRFSAERLKGVDSTLKIQPAKLEDSAVYLCASSLLGQGNEQYFGPGTRLTVT.

Here the CDR3 DNA reads TGTGCCAGCAGCGTAAAGGCAGGGTACGAGCAGTACTTC. Translation gives CASSVKAGYEQYF. The gene calls are TRBV7-2 and TRBJ2-7, with D possibly TRBD1 on 5 matching bases. The ends were cut back, 5 bases at V and 4 bases at J, with 12 bases in the middle. The CDR3 loop spans 13 amino acids. Germline CDR1 SGHTA, CDR2 FQGNSA. Full variable domain (remainder filled in from reference TRBV7-2 and TRBJ2-7): GAGVSQSPSNKVTEKGKDVELRCDPISGHTALYWYRQSLGQGLEFLIYFQGNSAPDKSGLPSDRFSAERTGGSVSTLTIQRTQQEDSAVYLCASSVKAGYEQYFGPGTRLTVT.

The rearrangement links TRBV5-1 to TRBJ1-3, with a weak D call TRBD1 (6 bases). CDR1 and CDR2 (germline): SGHRS, YFSETQ. CDR3 length: 15 amino acids. With 3 bases removed from V and 2 bases from J, the gap between germline ends came to 12 bases. CDR3: CASSSTGSPGNTIYF. CDR3 DNA sequence: TGCGCCAGCAGCTCAACAGGGAGCCCTGGAAACACCATATATTTT.

The genes are TRBV12-3 or TRBV12-4 and TRBJ1-6; 7 bases are a match to TRBD1. Germline trimming cut 5 bases from V and 6 bases from J; bases unmatched to any gene: 1. The CDR3 sequence is 13 residues long. CDR3 residues: CASSGDSNSPLHF. As DNA, the CDR3 is TGTGCCAGCAGTGGGGACAGTAATTCACCCCTCCACTTT.

The sample holds one count of this clone. V usage is TRBV19 and J usage is TRBJ1-1, with 10 bases lining up with TRBD1. The CDR3 totals 14 residues. Germline trimming cut 4 bases from V and 1 base from J; bases unmatched to any gene: 0. Germline V gene sequence: CDR1 LNHDA, CDR2 SQIVND (reference sequence). The CDR3: CASSRDRGNTEAFF. The CDR3 DNA reads TGTGCCAGTAGTAGGGACAGGGGGAACACTGAAGCTTTCTTT.

The V gene is TRBV30, the J gene TRBJ2-2, with D possibly being TRBD1 (5 bases). This CDR3 comprises 15 residues. Germline CDR1 and CDR2: GTSNPN and SVGIG (reference sequence). The V end was cut by 3 bases, the J end by 2 bases, with 13 bases between. The CDR3 protein is CAWSYRTFNTGELFF. For the CDR3, the DNA is TGTGCCTGGAGCTACAGGACATTTAACACCGGGGAGCTGTTTTTT.

This clone was counted once. V is TRBV7-2 and J is TRBJ1-3, with D unresolved. This CDR3 is 14 amino acids long. CDR1 and CDR2 from the germline V gene are SGHTA and FQGNSA. Trimming took 3 bases from V and 0 from J, leaving 6 bases between them. CDR3 DNA sequence: TGTGCCAGCAGCTTCCGCAGCTCTGGAAACACCATATATTTT. This codes for CASSFRSSGNTIYF. Complete variable domain (other parts from reference TRBV7-2 and TRBJ1-3): GAGVSQSPSNKVTEKGKDVELRCDPISGHTALYWYRQSLGQGLEFLIYFQGNSAPDKSGLPSDRFSAERTGGSVSTLTIQRTQQEDSAVYLCASSFRSSGNTIYFGEGSWLTVV.